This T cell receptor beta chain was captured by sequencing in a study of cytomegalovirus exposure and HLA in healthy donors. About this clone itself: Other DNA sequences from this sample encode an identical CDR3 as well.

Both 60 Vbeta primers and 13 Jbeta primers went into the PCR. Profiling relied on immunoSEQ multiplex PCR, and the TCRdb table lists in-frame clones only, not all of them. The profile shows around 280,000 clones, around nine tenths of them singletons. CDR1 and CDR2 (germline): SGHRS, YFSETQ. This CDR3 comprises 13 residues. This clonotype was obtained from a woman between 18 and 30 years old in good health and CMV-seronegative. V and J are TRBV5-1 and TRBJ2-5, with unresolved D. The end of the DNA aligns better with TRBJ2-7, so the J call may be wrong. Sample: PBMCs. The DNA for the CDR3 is TGCGCCAGCAGCTTAGGTAGCTCCTACGAGCAGTACTTC. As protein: CASSLGSSYEQYF.